The count of the clone carrying this T cell receptor (beta chain) is one. Generated by immunoSEQ multiplex PCR, the TCRdb table keeps only in-frame clones and is missing some. The data contain 120,000 to 150,000 clones, around 84% of them singletons. This CDR3 comprises 17 residues. J was trimmed by 2 bases and V by 7 bases; bases with no gene match: 17. The sample comes from a study of blood T cell repertoires in COVID-19. The receptor comes from a human donor with acute or convalescent COVID-19. The donor label of this sample is uncertain. This chain joins TRBV23-1 and TRBJ2-7; 7 positions match TRBD2. TRBV23-1 is recorded as an ORF, its role being uncertain. The specimen was peripheral blood. The CDR3 DNA sequence: TGCGCCAGCAACCCGGGACTAACGACGACTTCTGCCTACGAGCAGTACGTC. It encodes CASNPGLTTTSAYEQYV.